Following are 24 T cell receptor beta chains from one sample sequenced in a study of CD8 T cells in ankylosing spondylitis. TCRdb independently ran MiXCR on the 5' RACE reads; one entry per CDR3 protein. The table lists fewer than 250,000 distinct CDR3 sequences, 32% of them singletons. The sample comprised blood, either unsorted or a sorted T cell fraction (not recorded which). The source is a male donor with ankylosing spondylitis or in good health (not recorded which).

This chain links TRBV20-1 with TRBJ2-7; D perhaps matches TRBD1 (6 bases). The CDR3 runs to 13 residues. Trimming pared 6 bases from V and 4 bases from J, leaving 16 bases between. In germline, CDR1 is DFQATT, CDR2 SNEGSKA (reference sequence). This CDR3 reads CSADPDRQYEQYF. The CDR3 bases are TGCAGTGCGGACCCGGACAGACAATACGAGCAGTACTTC.

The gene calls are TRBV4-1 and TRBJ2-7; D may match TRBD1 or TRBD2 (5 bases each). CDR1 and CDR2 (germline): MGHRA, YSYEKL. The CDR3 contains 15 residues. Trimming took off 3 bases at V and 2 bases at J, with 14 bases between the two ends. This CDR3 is CASSQGRDGTYEQYF. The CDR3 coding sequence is TGCGCCAGCAGCCAGGGAAGGGACGGGACCTACGAGCAGTACTTC.

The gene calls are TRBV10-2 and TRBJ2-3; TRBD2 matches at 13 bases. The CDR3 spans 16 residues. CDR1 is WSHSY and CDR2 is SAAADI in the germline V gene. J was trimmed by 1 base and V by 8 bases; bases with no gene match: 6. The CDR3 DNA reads TGCGCCAGCCTGACTAGCGGGGGGCCTGGCACAGATACGCAGTATTTT. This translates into CASLTSGGPGTDTQYF.

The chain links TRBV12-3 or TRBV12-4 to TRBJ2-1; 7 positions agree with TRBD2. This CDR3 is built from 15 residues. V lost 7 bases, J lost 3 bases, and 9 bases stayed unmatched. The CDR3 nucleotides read TGTGCCAGCACTTCGAGGGAGGGAAACTACAATGAGCAGTTCTTC. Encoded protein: CASTSREGNYNEQFF.

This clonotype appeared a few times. CDR3 DNA sequence: TGTGCCAGCAGTGGAGGGACCACAGATACGCAGTATTTT. Its protein product is CASSGGTTDTQYF. This chain connects TRBV12-3 or TRBV12-4 to TRBJ2-3, with D tentatively TRBD2 (6 bases). The ends were cut back, 5 bases at V and 2 bases at J, with 8 bases in the middle. This CDR3 has 13 residues.

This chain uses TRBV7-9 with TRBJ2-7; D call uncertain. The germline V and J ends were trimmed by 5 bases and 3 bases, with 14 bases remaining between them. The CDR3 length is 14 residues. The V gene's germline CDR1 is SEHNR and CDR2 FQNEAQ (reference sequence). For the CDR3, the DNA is TGTGCCAGCAGCCCCCCCTTTAGGAACTACGAGCAGTACTTC. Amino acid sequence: CASSPPFRNYEQYF.

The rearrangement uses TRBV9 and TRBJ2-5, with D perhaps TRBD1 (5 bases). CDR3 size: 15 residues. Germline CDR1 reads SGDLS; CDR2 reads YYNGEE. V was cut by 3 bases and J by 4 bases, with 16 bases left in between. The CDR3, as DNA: TGTGCCAGCAGCGAGGGGTACAGCGCTCGAGAGACCCAGTACTTC. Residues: CASSEGYSARETQYF.

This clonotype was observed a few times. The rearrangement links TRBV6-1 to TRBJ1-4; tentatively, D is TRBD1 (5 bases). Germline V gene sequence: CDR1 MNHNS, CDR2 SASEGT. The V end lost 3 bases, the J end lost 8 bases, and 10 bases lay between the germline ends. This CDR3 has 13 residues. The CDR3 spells CASSEGGREKLFF. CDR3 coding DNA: TGTGCCAGCAGTGAGGGGGGGAGGGAAAAACTGTTTTTT.

The CDR3 reads CASRGQGANYEQYF. The CDR3 bases are TGTGCCAGCAGAGGACAGGGGGCGAACTACGAGCAGTACTTC. V is TRBV6-1 and J is TRBJ2-7; 11 nucleotides align to TRBD1. Trimming took 6 bases from V and 3 from J; bases not matched to a gene: 4. The CDR3 loop spans 14 amino acids. The V gene's germline CDR1 is MNHNS and CDR2 SASEGT.

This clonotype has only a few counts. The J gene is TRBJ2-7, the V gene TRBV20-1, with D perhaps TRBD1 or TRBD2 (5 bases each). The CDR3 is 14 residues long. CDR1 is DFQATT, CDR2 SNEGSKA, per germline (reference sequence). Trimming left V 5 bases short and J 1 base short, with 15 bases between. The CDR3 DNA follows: TGCAGTGCTGCCCCGGGACCGATTTCCTACGAGCAGTACTTC. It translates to CSAAPGPISYEQYF.

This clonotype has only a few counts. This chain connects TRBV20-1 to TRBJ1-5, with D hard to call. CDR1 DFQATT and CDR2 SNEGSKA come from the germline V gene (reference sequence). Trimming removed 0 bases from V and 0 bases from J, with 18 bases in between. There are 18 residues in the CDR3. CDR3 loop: CSARDGRLTRDSNQPQHF. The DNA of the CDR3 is TGCAGTGCTAGAGATGGCCGACTCACAAGGGATAGCAATCAGCCCCAGCATTTT.

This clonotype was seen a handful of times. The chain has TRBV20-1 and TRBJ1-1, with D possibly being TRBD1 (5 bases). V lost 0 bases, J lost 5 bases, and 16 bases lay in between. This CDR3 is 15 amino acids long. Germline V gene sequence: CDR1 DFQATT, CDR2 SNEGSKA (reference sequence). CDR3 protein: CSARDPRRRGTEAFF. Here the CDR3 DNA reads TGCAGTGCTAGAGACCCAAGACGGCGGGGGACTGAAGCTTTCTTT.

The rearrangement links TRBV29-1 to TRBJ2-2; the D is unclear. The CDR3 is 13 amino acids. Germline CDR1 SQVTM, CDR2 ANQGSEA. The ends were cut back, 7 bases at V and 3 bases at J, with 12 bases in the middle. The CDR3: CSGGMTYTGELFF. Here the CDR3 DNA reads TGCAGCGGGGGAATGACTTACACCGGGGAGCTGTTTTTT.

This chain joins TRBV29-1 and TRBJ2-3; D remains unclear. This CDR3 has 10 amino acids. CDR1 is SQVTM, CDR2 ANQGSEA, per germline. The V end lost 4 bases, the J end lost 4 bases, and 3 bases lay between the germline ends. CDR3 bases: TGCAGCGTTGTGTCAGATACGCAGTATTTT. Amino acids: CSVVSDTQYF.

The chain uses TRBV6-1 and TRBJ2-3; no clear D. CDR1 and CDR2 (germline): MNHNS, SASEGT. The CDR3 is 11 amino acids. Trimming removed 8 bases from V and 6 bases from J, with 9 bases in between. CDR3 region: CASRYSDTQYF. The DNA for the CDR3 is TGTGCCAGCCGATATAGCGATACGCAGTATTTT.

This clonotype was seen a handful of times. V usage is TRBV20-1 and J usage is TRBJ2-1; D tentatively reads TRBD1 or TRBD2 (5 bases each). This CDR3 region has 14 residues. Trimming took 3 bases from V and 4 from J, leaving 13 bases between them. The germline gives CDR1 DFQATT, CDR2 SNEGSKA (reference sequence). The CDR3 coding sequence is TGCAGTGCTAGGGGACCTCAGCAATACAATGAGCAGTTCTTC. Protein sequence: CSARGPQQYNEQFF.

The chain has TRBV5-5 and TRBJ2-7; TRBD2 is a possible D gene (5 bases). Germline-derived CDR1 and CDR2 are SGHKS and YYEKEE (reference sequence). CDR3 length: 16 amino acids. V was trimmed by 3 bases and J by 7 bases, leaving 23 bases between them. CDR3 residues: CASSSTTGGVLGEQYF. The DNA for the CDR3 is TGTGCCAGCAGCTCAACTACGGGTGGGGTACTAGGAGAGCAGTACTTC.

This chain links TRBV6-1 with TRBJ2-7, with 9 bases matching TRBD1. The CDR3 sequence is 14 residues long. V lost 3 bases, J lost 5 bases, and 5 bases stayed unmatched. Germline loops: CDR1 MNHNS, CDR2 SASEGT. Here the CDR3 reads CASSEDRDRDEQYF. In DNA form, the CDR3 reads TGTGCCAGCAGTGAGGACAGGGACAGGGACGAGCAGTACTTC.

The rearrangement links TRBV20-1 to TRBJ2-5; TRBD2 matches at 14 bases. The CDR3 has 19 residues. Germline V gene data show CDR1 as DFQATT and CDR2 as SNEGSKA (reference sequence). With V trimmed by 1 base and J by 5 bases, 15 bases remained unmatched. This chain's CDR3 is CSARASSGLAGAMRETQYF. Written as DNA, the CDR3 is TGCAGTGCTAGAGCTTCCTCGGGACTAGCGGGGGCTATGAGGGAGACCCAGTACTTC.

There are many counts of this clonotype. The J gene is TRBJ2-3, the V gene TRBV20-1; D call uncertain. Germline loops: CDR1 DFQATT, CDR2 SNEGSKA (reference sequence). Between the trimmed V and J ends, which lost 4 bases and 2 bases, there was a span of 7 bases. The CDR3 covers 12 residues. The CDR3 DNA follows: TGCAGTGCTACCTTTTCCACAGATACGCAGTATTTT. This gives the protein CSATFSTDTQYF.

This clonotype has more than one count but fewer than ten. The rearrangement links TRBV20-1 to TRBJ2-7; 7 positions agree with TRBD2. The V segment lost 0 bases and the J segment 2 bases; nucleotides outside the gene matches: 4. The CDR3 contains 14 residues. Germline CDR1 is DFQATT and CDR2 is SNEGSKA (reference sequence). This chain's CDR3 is CSARDLGGTYEQYF. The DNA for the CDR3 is TGCAGTGCTAGAGATCTGGGGGGGACCTACGAGCAGTACTTC.

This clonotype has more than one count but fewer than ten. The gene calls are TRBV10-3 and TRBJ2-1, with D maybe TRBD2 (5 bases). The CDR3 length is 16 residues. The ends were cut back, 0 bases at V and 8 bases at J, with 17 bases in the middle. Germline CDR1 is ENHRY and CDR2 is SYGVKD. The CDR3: CAISESRRALMDEQFF. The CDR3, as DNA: TGTGCCATCAGTGAGTCGAGGCGGGCTTTAATGGATGAGCAGTTCTTC.

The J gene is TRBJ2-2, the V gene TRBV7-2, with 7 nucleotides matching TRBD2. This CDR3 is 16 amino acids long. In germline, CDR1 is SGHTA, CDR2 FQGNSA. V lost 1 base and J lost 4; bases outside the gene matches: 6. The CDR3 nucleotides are TGTGCCAGCAGCTTAGACGGGGACTACCTCACCGGGGAGCTGTTTTTT. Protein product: CASSLDGDYLTGELFF.

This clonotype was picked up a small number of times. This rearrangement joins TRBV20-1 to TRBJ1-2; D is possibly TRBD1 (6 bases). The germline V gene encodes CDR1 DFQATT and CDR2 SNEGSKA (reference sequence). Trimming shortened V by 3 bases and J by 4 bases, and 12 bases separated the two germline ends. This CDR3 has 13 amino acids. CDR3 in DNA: TGCAGTGCTAGGGGGGGCCCTACCTATGGCTACACCTTC. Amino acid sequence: CSARGGPTYGYTF.